Reported below is one T cell receptor beta chain. Its antigen remains unidentified. The sample originates from a study of T-cell memory formation after mild COVID-19. Findings of the study overall: CM and EM subsets held most contracting CD4+ clones; EMRA held CD8+ ones.

TCRdb recomputed calls from the 5' RACE reads with MiXCR, one row per CDR3 protein. The table has 200,000 or so distinct CDR3 sequences, more than 8% seen once; the top ten hold approximately 3.3%. Germline CDR1 reads KGHSH; CDR2 reads LQKENI. There are 14 residues in the CDR3. Trimming took off 3 bases at V and 9 bases at J, with 12 bases between the two ends. The sample comprised PBMCs or a T cell subset sorted from them (not recorded which). The receptor's source is a man aged 18 to 35 who had mild COVID-19 (a few samples of this study predate the infection). Cell type and time point are not known. This sequence joins TRBV18 and TRBJ1-6; D ambiguous. The CDR3 loop is CASSPGQFPSPLHF. As DNA, the CDR3 is TGTGCCAGCTCACCCGGGCAATTCCCTTCACCCCTCCACTTT.